The T cell receptor (beta chain) under discussion was sequenced for a study of shared clonotypes between healthy human individuals. As for the study in general: Researchers drew samples from a couple of women and three men aged 18 to 49.

The V gene end was trimmed by 5 bases and the J gene end by 6 bases; junction bases not matched to a gene: 11. Per germline, CDR1 SGHTA and CDR2 FQGNSA. This CDR3 has 16 residues. Genomic DNA of every subset was divided equally among multiple immunoSEQ plates. Using immunoSEQ multiplex PCR, the repertoire was profiled, and TCRdb retains in-frame clones only, with some absent. Altogether 2 million to 3 million clones are present, around nine tenths being singletons, with the ten largest covering roughly 0.15%. The CD4+ fraction was divided into a CD45RA+ naive subset and a CD45RA-negative memory subset.

This chain links TRBV7-2 with TRBJ2-2; 8 bases match TRBD2. The sequence was obtained from a man aged 18 to 30 in good health. The sample was naive CD4+ T cells sorted from blood. As for subset: CD45RA+ positively selected. CDR3 DNA sequence: TGTGCCAGCAGCCCCAGCGGCGGGGGGCAATCCGGGGAGCTGTTTTTT. Translating it yields CASSPSGGGQSGELFF. Using reference TRBV7-2 and TRBJ2-2 for the parts outside the CDR3, the full variable domain is GAGVSQSPSNKVTEKGKDVELRCDPISGHTALYWYRQSLGQGLEFLIYFQGNSAPDKSGLPSDRFSAERTGGSVSTLTIQRTQQEDSAVYLCASSPSGGGQSGELFFGEGSRLTVL.